This TCR beta chain was profiled in a study of T-cell reconstitution after alpha-beta-depleted transplantation in children. Unique molecular identifiers tagged the TCRbeta library. TCRdb recomputed calls from the PCR reads with MiXCR, one row per CDR3 protein. The sample yields about 540,000 distinct CDR3 sequences, around 18% seen once. CDR3 size: 16 residues. Trimming pared 0 bases from V and 1 base from J, leaving 12 bases between. The germline V gene encodes CDR1 LGHNT and CDR2 FRNRAP. The sequence came from a human donor who donated a stem cell graft to a child with acute lymphoblastic leukemia. The chain couples TRBV12-5 to TRBJ1-1; unclear D gene. The material was PBMCs from the stem cell graft donor, obtained from the stem cell graft. The CDR3 region has the DNA TGTGCTAGTGGTTTGGTCATCGGTGACTCGAACACTGAAGCTTTCTTT. Translated: CASGLVIGDSNTEAFF.